Only a few counts were recorded for the clone carrying this T cell receptor beta chain. MiXCR, applied by TCRdb to the RT-PCR reads, yields one record per CDR3 protein. The sample records a few hundred thousand distinct CDR3 sequences, approximately 9.9% being singletons. CDR3 length: 14 amino acids. The ends were cut back, 6 bases at V and 5 bases at J, with 16 bases in the middle. Germline loops: CDR1 DFQATT, CDR2 SNEGSKA (reference sequence). The source of the sample is a study of response to subunit inactivated influenza vaccine. The receptor comes from a man aged 45-60 years who received an inactivated influenza vaccine. The chain combines TRBV20-1 with TRBJ1-4, with D possibly TRBD1 on 5 matching bases. This specimen was PBMCs from blood, taken roughly 48 days after vaccination. CDR3 residues: CSASTGNQNEKLFF. As DNA, the CDR3 is TGCAGTGCGAGTACAGGAAATCAAAATGAAAAACTGTTTTTT.